This TCR beta chain was profiled in a study of technical replicates of blood from several donors. Assay: immunoSEQ multiplex PCR; the TCRdb copy retains only in-frame clones and omits some. The sample gives around 80,000 clones, approximately 94% of which show up once; around 0.37% is in the top ten. The TCR originated in a human donor in good health. Sequencing used T cells isolated from PBMCs.

This CDR3 is CASSPLTSGSFTGELFF. For the CDR3, the DNA is TGTGCCAGCTCACCCCTGACTAGCGGGAGTTTCACCGGGGAGCTGTTTTTT. The V gene is TRBV18, the J gene TRBJ2-2; TRBD2 agrees at 12 bases. This CDR3 region has 17 residues. Germline lookup yields CDR1 KGHSH and CDR2 LQKENI. J was trimmed by 4 bases and V by 3 bases; bases with no gene match: 6.